What follows are 21 T cell receptor beta chains derived from one specimen sequenced in a study of blood T cell repertoires in COVID-19 (dated by TCRdb to the early 2020s). Library preparation used the immunoSEQ multiplex PCR assay. The table comes from immuneACCESS by way of TCRdb, which keeps in-frame sequences with V and J called. Part of the clones is missing from these tables; in studies checked, under half for an unresolved V gene and the rest for unknown reasons. The sample contains about 180,000 clones, roughly 81% of them found a single time. Together, the top ten hold 12% of the sample. Sequencing was done on a sample of peripheral blood. The origin of the receptors is a woman of 80 years or more with COVID-19, enrolled during active disease.

The table lists this clone with a few counts. This sequence joins TRBV5-4 and TRBJ1-2; 8 nucleotides match TRBD1. Germline lookup yields CDR1 SGHNT and CDR2 YYREEE (reference sequence). Trimming took 2 bases from V and 6 from J; bases not matched to a gene: 3. CDR3 length equals 13 residues. The CDR3 loop reads CASSLQGVDGYTF. In nucleotides, the CDR3 is TGTGCCAGCAGCTTACAGGGGGTGGATGGCTACACCTTC.

The chain joins TRBV19 to TRBJ2-1; a possible D gene is TRBD1 (7 bases). Trimming removed 1 base from V and 5 bases from J, with 12 bases in between. Germline CDR1 is LNHDA and CDR2 is SQIVND (reference sequence). The CDR3 is 15 residues long. CDR3 residues: CASSIVRGADNEQFF. The CDR3 nucleotides are TGTGCCAGTAGTATAGTCAGGGGGGCCGACAATGAGCAGTTCTTC.

The rearrangement joins TRBV6-5 to TRBJ1-2, with D possibly matching TRBD1 (5 bases). V was clipped by 2 bases and J by 7 bases, with 11 bases between them. This CDR3 region has 13 residues. The germline V gene has CDR1 MNHEY and CDR2 SVGAGI. The CDR3, as DNA: TGTGCCAGCAGTTACCGGGGGTTTGGTGGCTACACCTTC. Translating it yields CASSYRGFGGYTF.

The rearrangement uses TRBV10-3 and TRBJ1-2; TRBD1 aligns across 8 bases. V was pared by 8 bases and J by 8 bases, with 10 bases of the junction left unmatched. Per germline, CDR1 ENHRY and CDR2 SYGVKD. This CDR3 is built from 13 residues. The CDR3 is CAIGGQGSRGYTF. The DNA of the CDR3 is TGTGCCATCGGAGGACAGGGATCGCGAGGCTACACCTTC.

The rearrangement joins TRBV3-1 (or the pseudogene TRBV3-2) to TRBJ2-5, with 9 bases that match TRBD1. The CDR3 runs 14 residues. Germline-derived CDR1 and CDR2 are LGHDT and YNNKEL (reference sequence). The V segment lost 5 bases and the J segment 5 bases; nucleotides outside the gene matches: 6. The CDR3 is CASSYWDRAETQYF. Here the CDR3 DNA reads TGTGCCAGCAGCTATTGGGACAGGGCCGAGACCCAGTACTTC.

This clone came up once. The chain combines TRBV7-6 with TRBJ2-2, with D possibly matching TRBD2 (6 bases). This CDR3 contains 15 residues. The V gene lost 5 bases and the J gene lost 1 base, with 11 bases spanning the gap. CDR1 is SGHVS and CDR2 is FNYEAQ in the germline V gene. The CDR3 bases are TGTGCCAGCAGCCCGGTCGGGGGGAACACCGGGGAGCTGTTTTTT. Translating gives CASSPVGGNTGELFF.

The chain joins TRBV10-3 to TRBJ2-7, with D unresolved. There are 15 residues in the CDR3. V was cut by 0 bases and J by 5 bases, with 14 bases left in between. CDR1 ENHRY and CDR2 SYGVKD come from the germline V gene. The CDR3 nucleotides are TGTGCCATCAGTGAGTCCGTCGGAGTCCGCGACGAGCAGTACTTC. It encodes CAISESVGVRDEQYF.

The CDR3: CASRSGLAGGAEQYF. The DNA for the CDR3 is TGTGCCAGCAGATCCGGACTAGCGGGAGGCGCCGAGCAGTACTTC. V and J are TRBV6-6 and TRBJ2-7, with 14 bases fitting TRBD2. In germline, CDR1 is MNHNY, CDR2 SVGAGI (reference sequence). The CDR3 is 15 residues long. The J segment lost 6 bases and the V segment lost 6 bases, leaving 7 bases of the junction unmatched.

The chain joins TRBV5-1 to TRBJ2-7, with 7 bases fitting TRBD1. The CDR3 contains 15 residues. With V trimmed by 7 bases and J by 7 bases, 17 bases remained unmatched. Germline V gene lookup returns CDR1 SGHRS and CDR2 YFSETQ. The CDR3 DNA is TGCGCCAGCGCCCTTCTCACAGGGGATCGACAAGAGCAGTACTTC. Its protein product is CASALLTGDRQEQYF.

The CDR3 reads CATSRDLGVQETQYF. The CDR3 nucleotides read TGTGCCACCAGCAGAGATCTGGGCGTACAAGAGACCCAGTACTTC. The gene calls are TRBV15 and TRBJ2-5; D remains unclear. With 0 bases removed from V and 2 bases from J, the gap between germline ends came to 10 bases. Germline V gene sequence: CDR1 LNHNV, CDR2 YYDKDF (reference sequence). CDR3 size: 15 residues. Supplemented by reference TRBV15 and TRBJ2-5, the full variable domain reads DAMVIQNPRYQVTQFGKPVTLSCSQTLNHNVMYWYQQKSSQAPKLLFHYYDKDFNNEADTPDNFQSRRPNTSFCFLDIRSPGLGDTAMYLCATSRDLGVQETQYFGPGTRLLVL.

This chain connects TRBV29-1 to TRBJ2-7; 9 nucleotides line up with TRBD1. This CDR3 spans 14 amino acids. Germline CDR1 reads SQVTM; CDR2 reads ANQGSEA. Germline trimming cut 2 bases from V and 6 bases from J; bases unmatched to any gene: 8. CDR3 DNA: TGCAGCGTTGAAAAGGGGACAGGGTACAGCGAGCAGTACTTC. It codes for CSVEKGTGYSEQYF.

This clone is categorized as large. V gene TRBV7-9 combines with J gene TRBJ2-1; 12 nucleotides line up with TRBD1. This CDR3 is 16 amino acids long. Germline CDR1 is SEHNR and CDR2 is FQNEAQ (reference sequence). J was trimmed by 8 bases and V by 3 bases; bases with no gene match: 8. The CDR3 here is CASSFFPGTGGDEQFF. The CDR3, as DNA: TGTGCCAGCAGCTTTTTCCCCGGGACAGGGGGCGATGAGCAGTTCTTC.

The rearrangement links TRBV9 to TRBJ2-5; 9 nucleotides agree with TRBD2. Trimming took 0 bases from V and 5 from J; bases not matched to a gene: 2. Per germline, CDR1 SGDLS and CDR2 YYNGEE. The CDR3 totals 14 residues. CDR3 sequence reads: CASSVGTSAETQYF. CDR3 bases: TGTGCCAGCAGCGTAGGGACTAGCGCGGAGACCCAGTACTTC.

This clone appeared a few times. The chain has TRBV11-2 and TRBJ2-3; 10 bases agree with TRBD2. The CDR3 extends over 17 amino acids. Per the germline V gene, CDR1 is SGHAT and CDR2 is FQNNGV. After removal of 2 bases from V and 2 bases from J, the junction contained 7 bases not matched to a gene. DNA for the CDR3: TGTGCCAGCAGCTTACGGCGACTAGCGGGTCACACAGATACGCAGTATTTT. It codes for CASSLRRLAGHTDTQYF.

The V and J genes are TRBV27 and TRBJ1-1; 7 bases are shared with TRBD1. J lost 4 bases, V lost 4 bases, and 6 bases had no gene match. CDR1 and CDR2 from the germline V gene are MNHEY and SMNVEV (reference sequence). The CDR3 has 14 residues. CDR3 region: CASSSLGQATEAFF. CDR3 DNA sequence: TGTGCCAGCAGTTCCCTAGGACAGGCCACTGAAGCTTTCTTT.

J is TRBJ2-7 and V is TRBV7-2; D is possibly TRBD1 (5 bases). Germline V lookup: CDR1 SGHTA, CDR2 FQGNSA. This CDR3 comprises 12 residues. V lost 5 bases and J 10 bases, leaving 15 bases between the germline ends. CDR3 loop: CASSPDRAQQYF. Written as DNA, the CDR3 is TGTGCCAGCAGCCCTGACAGAGCCCAACAGTACTTC.

This clone was seen a handful of times. The chain has TRBV29-1 and TRBJ1-1; D is possibly TRBD1 (5 bases). CDR3 size: 13 residues. The V gene lost 4 bases and the J gene lost 6 bases, with 15 bases spanning the gap. Germline V gives CDR1 SQVTM, CDR2 ANQGSEA. DNA for the CDR3: TGCAGCGTTGGCTTGGCAGGGAGGGCTGAAGCTTTCTTT. Residues: CSVGLAGRAEAFF. Drawing the rest from reference TRBV29-1 and TRBJ1-1, the complete variable domain is SAVISQKPSRDICQRGTSLTIQCQVDSQVTMMFWYRQQPGQSLTLIATANQGSEATYESGFVIDKFPISRPNLTFSTLTVSNMSPEDSSIYLCSVGLAGRAEAFFGQGTRLTVV.

CDR3 DNA: TGTGCCAGCAGTCAGATTGGTGGAGATACGCAGTATTTT. It translates to CASSQIGGDTQYF. The chain recombines TRBV11-2 with TRBJ2-3; D is unresolved. V lost 6 bases to trimming and J lost 5 bases, with 12 bases between them. Germline-derived CDR1 and CDR2 are SGHAT and FQNNGV. The length of the CDR3 is 13 residues. The full variable domain, completed using reference TRBV11-2 and TRBJ2-3, is EAGVAQSPRYKIIEKRQSVAFWCNPISGHATLYWYQQILGQGPKLLIQFQNNGVVDDSQLPKDRFSAERLKGVDSTLKIQPAKLEDSAVYLCASSQIGGDTQYFGPGTRLTVL.

The count of this clone is one. The rearrangement links TRBV2 to TRBJ1-3; the match to TRBD1 covers 7 bases. From germline, CDR1 is SNHLY and CDR2 FYNNEI. Germline trimming cut 7 bases from V and 8 bases from J; bases unmatched to any gene: 5. CDR3 length: 12 residues. The CDR3 region is CASIGQAYTIYF. The DNA for the CDR3 is TGTGCCAGCATCGGACAGGCATACACCATATATTTT.

The chain is built from TRBV4-1 and TRBJ2-1, with 7 bases lining up with TRBD2. V lost 0 bases and J lost 4; bases outside the gene matches: 9. The CDR3 is made up of 17 amino acids. CDR1 and CDR2 (germline): MGHRA, YSYEKL. The CDR3 DNA reads TGCGCCAGCAGCCAAGACTTGGCGGCTAGCGGTTACAATGAGCAGTTCTTC. Amino acid sequence: CASSQDLAASGYNEQFF.

The chain recombines TRBV7-3 with TRBJ2-1; D may be TRBD1 (6 bases). The germline CDR1 and CDR2 sequences are SGHTA and FQGTGA. This CDR3 region has 14 residues. The V gene lost 2 bases and the J gene lost 2 bases, with 7 bases spanning the gap. In DNA, the CDR3 is TGTGCCAGCAGCTTACAGGGGACCTACAATGAGCAGTTCTTC. It encodes CASSLQGTYNEQFF.